The entry that follows covers one T cell receptor beta chain sequence. The entry originates in a study of low-dose radiotherapy and immunotherapy resistance in tumors. Germline values: CDR1 SGHKS, CDR2 YYEKEE (reference sequence). This CDR3 contains 15 residues. V was shortened by 5 bases and J by 6 bases, with 18 bases between the two germline ends. Time point here: after trial treatment. Treatment here: LDRT plus nivolumab, ipilimumab, low-dose cyclophosphamide and aspirin (RACIN trial). Tumors of eligible patients were advanced, solid and lacking tumor-infiltrating lymphocytes. Alpha- and beta-chain coverage of first-strand cDNA came from TRAV- and TRBV-specific primers. Amplification, which lasted around 18 PCR cycles, used a constant-region primer and V-primer adapter to amplify TCRs. TCRdb called the reads again in MiXCR, with one record for every CDR3 protein. This sample has roughly 32,000 distinct CDR3 sequences, with under 55% found just once.

V is TRBV5-5 and J is TRBJ1-5; possible D gene TRBD1, 5 bases. The clonotype originates from a male donor with gallbladder cancer. This material consisted of PBMCs, taken after low-dose radiotherapy plus immunotherapy. Here the CDR3 reads CASSPTAFGGQPQHF. DNA of the CDR3: TGTGCCAGCAGTCCCACGGCCTTTGGGGGTCAGCCCCAGCATTTT.